The next 31 T cell receptor beta chains were all read from a single sample in a study of vaccination and CD4 T cells after COVID-19. The sample's treatment: approximately 9-day PBMC culture with coronavirus spike peptide pools or control peptides (ViraFEST assay). The Oncomine TCR Beta short-read assay sequenced DNA from cultured CD4+ T cells. TCRdb recomputed calls from the PCR reads with MiXCR, one row per CDR3 protein. This sample has 16,000 or so distinct CDR3 sequences; around 80% occur once, and the top ten carry over 8.5%. These TCRs are of unknown antigen specificity. Sequencing used CD4+ T cells from blood, cultured in vitro, obtained after SARS-CoV-2 vaccination. The receptors originated from a human donor who received a COVID-19 vaccine.

A single count supports this clonotype. The chain links TRBV2 to TRBJ1-6; D unresolved. V was cut by 2 bases and J by 9 bases, with 2 bases left in between. The germline V gene has CDR1 SNHLY and CDR2 FYNNEI. The length of the CDR3 is 11 residues. In DNA, the CDR3 is TGTGCCAGCAGTGAACCTTCACCCCTCCACTTT. Its translation is CASSEPSPLHF.

This chain connects TRBV15 to TRBJ2-5, with D hard to call. This CDR3 is built from 13 residues. In germline, CDR1 is LNHNV, CDR2 YYDKDF (reference sequence). Between the trimmed V and J ends, which lost 8 bases and 4 bases, there was a span of 14 bases. CDR3 amino acids: CATGIKALETQYF. CDR3 DNA sequence: TGTGCCACCGGCATAAAAGCGCTAGAGACCCAGTACTTC.

V is TRBV4-1 and J is TRBJ2-5; 8 bases map to TRBD2. V lost 4 bases and J lost 4; bases outside the gene matches: 8. Germline CDR1 and CDR2: MGHRA and YSYEKL. The CDR3 length is 15 residues. In DNA form, the CDR3 reads TGCGCCAGCAGCCCGACTAGCGTGAGGGGAGAGACCCAGTACTTC. Amino acids: CASSPTSVRGETQYF.

The chain combines TRBV6-1 with TRBJ2-7, with D unclear. The CDR3 is made up of 13 amino acids. Trimming took 8 bases from V and 6 from J, leaving 17 bases between them. Germline V gene lookup returns CDR1 MNHNS and CDR2 SASEGT. The CDR3 DNA follows: TGTGCCAGCGGCGCCCGAGGTTTTGGCGAGCAGTACTTC. This encodes CASGARGFGEQYF.

The chain links TRBV6-5 to TRBJ2-7; possible D gene TRBD1, 6 bases. This CDR3 has 16 residues. CDR1 and CDR2 from the germline V gene are MNHEY and SVGAGI. The V end lost 2 bases, the J end lost 0 bases, and 14 bases lay between the germline ends. The CDR3 loop reads CASSYRQGTSSYEQYF. The CDR3 bases are TGTGCCAGCAGTTACCGGCAGGGGACGAGCTCCTACGAGCAGTACTTC.

The chain combines TRBV19 with TRBJ1-2; 7 bases map to TRBD1. This CDR3 is built from 14 residues. Germline-derived CDR1 and CDR2 are LNHDA and SQIVND (reference sequence). J gave up 2 bases and V 10 bases, and 10 bases lay outside the gene matches. DNA for the CDR3: TGTGCCACAACTCAGGGGGTAAAGAACTATGGCTACACCTTC. Translation gives CATTQGVKNYGYTF.

The chain couples TRBV27 to TRBJ1-2; tentatively, D is TRBD1 (5 bases). Germline V CDR1 and CDR2: MNHEY, SMNVEV (reference sequence). The CDR3 length is 18 residues. V lost 5 bases to trimming and J lost 0 bases, with 22 bases between them. CDR3 DNA: TGTGCCAGCAGTCCGTTGGGTTTAACAGGAGAGGCTAACTATGGCTACACCTTC. It codes for CASSPLGLTGEANYGYTF.

The chain employs TRBV5-1 and TRBJ2-3; D is possibly TRBD1 or TRBD2 (5 bases each). Trimming pared 6 bases from V and 0 bases from J, leaving 11 bases between. In germline, CDR1 is SGHRS, CDR2 YFSETQ. The CDR3 is made up of 14 amino acids. The DNA for the CDR3 is TGCGCCAGCAAAAGGGGACCCAGCACAGATACGCAGTATTTT. Translation: CASKRGPSTDTQYF.

The V gene is TRBV20-1, the J gene TRBJ1-4; 9 bases map to TRBD1. The CDR3 has 17 amino acids. The trim removed 1 base at V and 4 bases at J, leaving 10 bases unmatched. The germline CDR1 and CDR2 sequences are DFQATT and SNEGSKA (reference sequence). The CDR3 protein is CSARGTGARGFNEKLFF. In DNA form, the CDR3 reads TGCAGTGCTAGAGGGACAGGGGCCCGGGGTTTTAATGAAAAACTGTTTTTT.

The J gene is TRBJ2-4, the V gene TRBV20-1; 9 bases line up with TRBD2. The length of the CDR3 is 15 residues. J was trimmed by 5 bases and V by 5 bases; bases with no gene match: 10. Germline-derived CDR1 and CDR2 are DFQATT and SNEGSKA (reference sequence). The CDR3: CSAVPGGGAENIQYF. CDR3 sequence (DNA): TGCAGTGCTGTCCCTGGCGGGGGGGCGGAAAACATTCAGTACTTC.

The chain combines TRBV24-1 with TRBJ2-1; unclear D gene. V was trimmed by 3 bases and J by 8 bases, leaving 10 bases between them. The CDR3 runs to 13 residues. The germline V gene has CDR1 KGHDR and CDR2 SFDVKD. DNA for the CDR3: TGTGCCACCAGTGATCCCCACTTGTATGAGCAGTTCTTC. This sequence encodes CATSDPHLYEQFF.

The rearrangement links TRBV12-3 or TRBV12-4 to TRBJ2-3; D call uncertain. The CDR3 runs 14 residues. Deletions cut 7 bases from V and 1 base from J, with 12 bases between. CDR3 sequence (DNA): TGTGCCAGCATCGGTGGCCCCGGCACAGATACGCAGTATTTT. Translation: CASIGGPGTDTQYF.

The genes are TRBV7-2 and TRBJ2-3, with 12 nucleotides matching TRBD2. The CDR3 consists of 15 residues. V lost 2 bases to trimming and J lost 7 bases; unmatched junction nucleotides: 4. Germline CDR1 and CDR2: SGHTA and FQGNSA. The CDR3 nucleotides read TGTGCCAGCAGCTTATCTAGCGGGGGGGATCATACGCAGTATTTT. Translated, it gives CASSLSSGGDHTQYF.

V and J are TRBV6-1 and TRBJ1-5, with 10 bases fitting TRBD1. The CDR3 is 13 residues long. The germline gives CDR1 MNHNS, CDR2 SASEGT. The V segment lost 8 bases and the J segment 6 bases; nucleotides outside the gene matches: 4. DNA for the CDR3: TGTGCCAGCCTCGGGACAGGGGTTCAGCCCCAGCATTTT. This sequence encodes CASLGTGVQPQHF.

The chain has TRBV6-1 and TRBJ1-5, with TRBD1 identical over 7 bases. Germline CDR1 is MNHNS and CDR2 is SASEGT. The length of the CDR3 is 16 residues. J was trimmed by 0 bases and V by 6 bases; bases with no gene match: 8. The CDR3 sequence is CASRRDSDYSNQPQHF. The CDR3 bases are TGTGCCAGCAGGAGGGACAGCGATTATAGCAATCAGCCCCAGCATTTT.

V and J are TRBV25-1 and TRBJ1-3; the D gene is possibly TRBD1 (5 bases). This CDR3 is built from 17 residues. V lost 0 bases to trimming and J lost 3 bases, with 15 bases between them. Germline loops: CDR1 MGHDK, CDR2 SYGVNS. CDR3 DNA: TGTGCCAGCAGTGAATATCGGATCGGGGCTAGTGGAAACACCATATATTTT. Protein sequence: CASSEYRIGASGNTIYF.

The CDR3 DNA sequence: TGTGCCAGCAGTCTCGAAGGGGTCGGGGAGCTGTTTTTT. Translating it yields CASSLEGVGELFF. This chain uses TRBV27 with TRBJ2-2; weak D call: TRBD1 (5 bases). Trimming stripped 5 bases from V and 7 bases from J, with 11 bases between. CDR1 is MNHEY and CDR2 is SMNVEV in the germline V gene (reference sequence). The CDR3 consists of 13 residues.

This chain joins TRBV6-1 and TRBJ2-2, with 8 bases lining up with TRBD1. The V gene's germline CDR1 is MNHNS and CDR2 SASEGT. CDR3 size: 14 residues. J lost 4 bases, V lost 5 bases, and 3 bases had no gene match. The CDR3 region is CASSQTGVTGELFF. The CDR3 nucleotides read TGTGCCAGCAGTCAGACAGGGGTCACCGGGGAGCTGTTTTTT.

V usage is TRBV7-8 and J usage is TRBJ1-2; D unresolved. The germline gives CDR1 SGHVS, CDR2 FQNEAQ. The CDR3 loop spans 12 amino acids. V was cut by 5 bases and J by 10 bases, with 14 bases left in between. The CDR3 loop is CASSNPSRDYTF. The CDR3, as DNA: TGTGCCAGCAGCAACCCGTCGAGGGACTACACCTTC.

This clonotype was detected a few times. This chain joins TRBV2 and TRBJ2-7, with 7 bases lining up with TRBD1. The germline CDR1 and CDR2 sequences are SNHLY and FYNNEI. The CDR3 sequence is 17 residues long. Trimming at V came to 2 bases and at J to 0 bases, leaving 10 bases not matched to a gene. The DNA for the CDR3 is TGTGCCAGCAGTGAAAGGGTGTGGGACAGCCACTCCTACGAGCAGTACTTC. Translated, it gives CASSERVWDSHSYEQYF. The full variable domain, its missing parts supplied by reference TRBV2 and TRBJ2-7, is EPEVTQTPSHQVTQMGQEVILRCVPISNHLYFYWYRQILGQKVEFLVSFYNNEISEKSEIFDDQFSVERPDGSNFTLKIRSTKLEDSAMYFCASSERVWDSHSYEQYFGPGTRLTVT.

This clonotype was seen a single time. The chain carries TRBV29-1 and TRBJ1-1; 8 nucleotides line up with TRBD1. Trimming removed 4 bases from V and 7 bases from J; junction bases left unmatched: 11. From germline, CDR1 is SQVTM and CDR2 ANQGSEA. CDR3 size: 14 residues. CDR3 nucleotides: TGCAGCGTTGTAGTAGGACAGGGAGGTTTTGAAGCTTTCTTT. It yields the protein CSVVVGQGGFEAFF.

By share, this clonotype counts as large (0.1 to 1%). This chain uses TRBV21-1 with TRBJ2-5. TRBV21-1 is a pseudogene. The CDR3 is 14 residues long. The CDR3: CASSKDQNQETQYF. The CDR3, as DNA: TGTGCCAGCAGCAAAGATCAAAACCAAGAGACCCAGTACTTC.

The chain employs TRBV10-1 and TRBJ2-5, with TRBD2 matching 11 bases. V trimming: 0 bases; J trimming: 4 bases; junction bases outside the gene matches: 7. The CDR3 totals 17 residues. Germline CDR1 is WNHNN and CDR2 is SYGVQD (reference sequence). The CDR3 here is CASSESAGLAGGETQYF. CDR3 in DNA: TGCGCCAGCAGTGAGTCGGCCGGGCTAGCGGGGGGAGAGACCCAGTACTTC.

Here the CDR3 reads CSAGQPNTEAFF. In DNA, the CDR3 is TGCAGTGCAGGACAGCCTAACACTGAAGCTTTCTTT. This chain links TRBV20-1 with TRBJ1-1; possible D gene TRBD1, 6 bases. Germline values: CDR1 DFQATT, CDR2 SNEGSKA (reference sequence). V lost 6 bases to trimming and J lost 2 bases, with 10 bases between them. The CDR3 runs 12 residues.

V and J are TRBV6-1 and TRBJ1-6, with unresolved D. CDR1 MNHNS and CDR2 SASEGT come from the germline V gene. V shed 6 bases and J shed 9 bases, with 12 bases lying between them. This CDR3 contains 13 residues. CDR3 residues: CASRPPSSSPLHF. The CDR3 bases are TGTGCCAGCAGGCCTCCGTCTTCTTCACCCCTCCACTTT.

The chain couples TRBV27 to TRBJ2-2, with 9 positions matching TRBD2. The CDR3 is 17 amino acids. With V trimmed by 1 base and J by 4 bases, 7 bases remained unmatched. CDR1 and CDR2 from the germline V gene are MNHEY and SMNVEV (reference sequence). CDR3 residues: CASSLYASGALTGELFF. CDR3 sequence (DNA): TGTGCCAGCAGTTTATATGCTAGCGGGGCCCTCACCGGGGAGCTGTTTTTT.

The J gene is TRBJ2-5, the V gene TRBV7-8; 9 nucleotides align to TRBD2. CDR1 is SGHVS and CDR2 is FQNEAQ in the germline V gene. J lost 5 bases, V lost 5 bases, and 9 bases had no gene match. There are 15 residues in the CDR3. This chain's CDR3 is CASSPPGLALETQYF. CDR3 coding DNA: TGTGCCAGCAGCCCCCCGGGACTAGCTTTGGAGACCCAGTACTTC.

The chain links TRBV2 to TRBJ1-2; D remains unclear. There are 15 residues in the CDR3. Trimming took 4 bases from V and 3 from J, leaving 15 bases between them. CDR1 SNHLY and CDR2 FYNNEI come from the germline V gene. The CDR3 nucleotides are TGTGCCAGCAGTGCCCCGGGCACCCTTGACTATGGCTACACCTTC. Translated, it gives CASSAPGTLDYGYTF.

The rearrangement joins TRBV30 to TRBJ1-2, with no clear D. CDR3 length: 15 amino acids. Germline CDR1 is GTSNPN and CDR2 is SVGIG (reference sequence). Trimming pared 1 base from V and 6 bases from J, leaving 18 bases between. The CDR3 region has the DNA TGTGCCTGGAGTGCCCGAGACTGGGGTCGGGATGGCTACACCTTC. Its protein product is CAWSARDWGRDGYTF. Complete variable domain (other parts from reference TRBV30 and TRBJ1-2): SQTIHQWPATLVQPVGSPLSLECTVEGTSNPNLYWYRQAAGRGLQLLFYSVGIGQISSEVPQNLSASRPQDRQFILSSKKLLLSDSGFYLCAWSARDWGRDGYTFGSGTRLTVV.

The rearrangement links TRBV19 to TRBJ2-3; perhaps TRBD1 as D (6 bases). The CDR3 has 16 amino acids. Trimming cost V 2 bases and J 2 bases, with 14 bases left between them. CDR1 and CDR2 from the germline V gene are LNHDA and SQIVND (reference sequence). The CDR3: CASSIFLDSYTDTQYF. The CDR3 bases are TGTGCCAGTAGTATATTTCTGGACAGCTACACAGATACGCAGTATTTT.

The table lists this clonotype with a count of one. The chain couples TRBV12-3 or TRBV12-4 to TRBJ2-4; no reliable D call. The CDR3 extends over 12 amino acids. Between the trimmed V and J ends, which lost 3 bases and 6 bases, there was a span of 6 bases. CDR3: CASSFEPNIQYF. In DNA, the CDR3 is TGTGCCAGCAGTTTTGAACCAAACATTCAGTACTTC.